The 11 T cell receptor beta chains presented below share a single source sample, sequenced in a study of cytomegalovirus exposure and HLA in healthy donors. Both 60 Vbeta primers and 13 Jbeta primers went into the PCR. TCRdb's copy holds only in-frame clones and misses some; the assay was immunoSEQ multiplex PCR. This sample has 120,000 or so clones, with less than 80% found just once. The sequenced sample consisted of PBMCs. Receptors originate from a man aged 40-49 years in good health and CMV-seropositive.

Regarding this clone: The junction differs from germline at one of its ends, possibly a read error. J is TRBJ1-5 and V is TRBV7-9, with a tentative D call TRBD1 (5 bases). CDR3 length: 19 residues. Germline V gene sequence: CDR1 SEHNR, CDR2 FQNEAQ (reference sequence). The CDR3: CSSSQTRDHPNYSNQPQHF. The CDR3 bases are TGTTCCAGCAGCCAAACCAGGGATCACCCGAATTATAGCAATCAGCCCCAGCATTTT.

V is TRBV19 and J is TRBJ2-4; a weak D match, TRBD2 (5 bases). The germline V gene has CDR1 LNHDA and CDR2 SQIVND (reference sequence). V was shortened by 1 base and J by 8 bases, with 12 bases between the two germline ends. This CDR3 comprises 14 residues. This CDR3 reads CASSIVDSADIQYF. In DNA form, the CDR3 reads TGTGCCAGTAGTATAGTGGATAGCGCGGACATTCAGTACTTC.

The gene calls are TRBV27 and TRBJ2-7; a possible D gene is TRBD1 (7 bases). Germline V gives CDR1 MNHEY, CDR2 SMNVEV (reference sequence). CDR3 length: 11 residues. V was clipped by 10 bases and J by 3 bases, with 10 bases between them. CDR3 loop: CATQGGYEQYF. CDR3 in DNA: TGTGCCACCCAGGGGGGCTACGAGCAGTACTTC.

This clone has just a few counts. This chain connects TRBV5-8 to TRBJ1-1; the match to TRBD1 covers 7 bases. V lost 7 bases, J lost 3 bases, and 12 bases stayed unmatched. CDR1 and CDR2 from the germline V gene are SGHTS and YDEGEE. The CDR3 runs to 15 residues. The DNA of the CDR3 is TGTGCCAGCGGATTCACAAACAGGGGCCACACTGAAGCTTTCTTT. Amino acids: CASGFTNRGHTEAFF.

The rearrangement links TRBV29-1 to TRBJ1-5; D remains unclear. This CDR3 region has 11 residues. V lost 4 bases and J lost 2, with 3 bases in between. Germline V gene sequence: CDR1 SQVTM, CDR2 ANQGSEA. CDR3 in amino acids: CSVVGNQPQHF. For the CDR3, the DNA is TGCAGCGTTGTAGGCAATCAGCCCCAGCATTTT.

The rearrangement uses TRBV11-3 and TRBJ1-1, with TRBD1 matching 9 bases. This CDR3 has 15 residues. Germline CDR1 reads SGHNT; CDR2 reads YENEEA. V shed 1 base and J 0 bases; nucleotides not matched to a gene: 0. The CDR3 region has the DNA TGTGCCAGCAGCTTAGGGGACAGGGTGAACACTGAAGCTTTCTTT. Protein: CASSLGDRVNTEAFF.

This clone was recorded only once. J is TRBJ1-4 and V is TRBV5-6, with a weak D call TRBD1 (5 bases). Trimming took off 2 bases at V and 9 bases at J, with 20 bases between the two ends. Germline CDR1 reads SGHDT; CDR2 reads YYEEEE. This CDR3 spans 16 amino acids. Here the CDR3 DNA reads TGTGCCAGCAGCTTTCTTTCAGGGATGAGTAGACAAAAACTGTTTTTT. Translation: CASSFLSGMSRQKLFF. The full variable domain, in which reference TRBV5-6 and TRBJ1-4 provide the parts outside the CDR3, is DAGVTQSPTHLIKTRGQQVTLRCSPKSGHDTVSWYQQALGQGPQFIFQYYEEEERQRGNFPDRFSGHQFPNYSSELNVNALLLGDSALYLCASSFLSGMSRQKLFFGSGTQLSVL.

This chain connects TRBV27 to TRBJ2-7, with 10 bases lining up with TRBD2. Germline CDR1 reads MNHEY; CDR2 reads SMNVEV (reference sequence). The CDR3 sequence is 16 residues long. Trimming cost V 7 bases and J 4 bases; bases outside gene matches: 13. The CDR3 DNA reads TGTGCCAGCACCCCCCTTACTAGCGGGAATCCATACGAGCAGTACTTC. As protein: CASTPLTSGNPYEQYF.

Comment on this clone: The sample contains more than one DNA sequence encoding this CDR3. The chain is built from TRBV20-1 and TRBJ2-5, with D perhaps TRBD2 (6 bases). This CDR3 contains 11 residues. The V and J ends lost 3 bases and 5 bases respectively, with 7 bases between them. CDR1 and CDR2 from the germline V gene are DFQATT and SNEGSKA (reference sequence). CDR3 nucleotides: TGCAGTGCTAGGAGCGGGGAGACCCAGTACTTC. Translated: CSARSGETQYF.

The genes are TRBV6-5 and TRBJ2-7, with TRBD1 matching 9 bases. The CDR3 has 12 amino acids. The trim removed 6 bases at V and 5 bases at J, leaving 2 bases unmatched. Per germline, CDR1 MNHEY and CDR2 SVGAGI. CDR3 nucleotide sequence: TGTGCCAGCAGCCGGACAGGGGACGAGCAGTACTTC. It is translated as CASSRTGDEQYF.

The chain links TRBV5-8 to TRBJ2-7, with 9 bases fitting TRBD1. Germline CDR1 SGHTS, CDR2 YDEGEE. V was clipped by 4 bases and J by 2 bases; unmatched bases: 7. The CDR3 spans 15 residues. CDR3 nucleotides: TGTGCCAGCAGCCGCTACAGGGGGCCAACCTACGAGCAGTACTTC. This codes for CASSRYRGPTYEQYF.